Presented here are 23 T cell receptor beta chains from one specimen sequenced in a study of human T cells and chemical hapten exposure. The time point is: pre-sensitization, week 0. Treatment in this sample: therapeutic diphenylcyclopropenone sensitization with weekly scalp DPC. TCRdb independently ran MiXCR on the RACE reads; one entry per CDR3 protein. The table includes tens of thousands of distinct CDR3 sequences, approximately 10% detected once. Sequenced here: whole blood, sampled in connection with sensitization to the hapten diphenylcyclopropenone (DPC). These receptors originate from a woman aged 45-65 years with alopecia areata. Some clones in this sample may be carry-over from other donors' samples.

This clonotype showed up many times. The chain combines TRBV20-1 with TRBJ2-7, with 9 nucleotides matching TRBD1. CDR1 is DFQATT, CDR2 SNEGSKA, per germline (reference sequence). The V and J ends lost 4 bases and 0 bases, in that order; junction bases with no gene match: 13. The CDR3 spans 17 residues. CDR3 region: CSATPGQGVLPSYEQYF. The CDR3 nucleotides read TGCAGTGCTACCCCGGGACAGGGTGTCCTCCCCTCCTACGAGCAGTACTTC.

In its sample, this clonotype was seen a few times. The chain uses TRBV6-1 and TRBJ2-7; 7 bases fit TRBD2. The V gene end was trimmed by 0 bases and the J gene end by 3 bases; junction bases not matched to a gene: 14. Per germline, CDR1 MNHNS and CDR2 SASEGT. CDR3 length: 18 amino acids. Written as DNA, the CDR3 is TGTGCCAGCAGTGAAGCATTAGGGACTACAGGACCCCTCTACGAGCAGTACTTC. Protein sequence: CASSEALGTTGPLYEQYF.

This clonotype was seen only a few times. The V gene is TRBV28, the J gene TRBJ2-7; D unclear. There are 11 residues in the CDR3. Germline V CDR1 and CDR2: MDHEN, SYDVKM. V was pared by 10 bases and J by 4 bases, with 11 bases between. The CDR3 coding sequence is TGTGCCACTACGGACGCTTACGAGCAGTACTTC. This codes for CATTDAYEQYF.

The chain combines TRBV20-1 with TRBJ1-1; the D gene is possibly TRBD1 (5 bases). V lost 1 base, J lost 12 bases, and 15 bases lay in between. CDR3 size: 12 residues. Germline CDR1 reads DFQATT; CDR2 reads SNEGSKA (reference sequence). CDR3 loop: CSARALKQDTFF. CDR3 in DNA: TGCAGTGCTAGAGCCCTCAAACAGGACACTTTCTTT.

The gene calls are TRBV9 and TRBJ2-1; a weak D match, TRBD1 (6 bases). Per germline, CDR1 SGDLS and CDR2 YYNGEE. The V and J ends lost 3 bases and 6 bases respectively, with 19 bases between them. This CDR3 comprises 16 residues. CDR3 amino acids: CASSERGTQAANEQFF. CDR3 DNA sequence: TGTGCCAGCAGCGAGAGGGGGACGCAAGCAGCCAATGAGCAGTTCTTC.

Only a few counts were recorded for this clonotype. The chain uses TRBV19 and TRBJ2-2; D call uncertain. CDR1 LNHDA and CDR2 SQIVND come from the germline V gene (reference sequence). V lost 2 bases to trimming and J lost 0 bases, with 7 bases between them. The CDR3 length is 15 residues. The CDR3 DNA follows: TGTGCCAGTAGTATACAACGGCCGAACACCGGGGAGCTGTTTTTT. Its translation: CASSIQRPNTGELFF.

In its sample, this clonotype was seen a few times. The rearrangement uses TRBV7-2 and TRBJ2-2; no definite D call. Germline lookup yields CDR1 SGHTA and CDR2 FQGNSA. Trimming removed 4 bases at V and 0 bases at J, with 12 bases between. The CDR3 has 16 amino acids. Here the CDR3 reads CASSSGWAANTGELFF. DNA of the CDR3: TGTGCCAGCAGCTCCGGGTGGGCTGCGAACACCGGGGAGCTGTTTTTT.

This clonotype was detected a few times. This chain connects TRBV10-3 to TRBJ2-1, with D possibly matching TRBD2 (5 bases). This CDR3 is built from 13 residues. CDR1 is ENHRY, CDR2 SYGVKD, per germline. V was shortened by 3 bases and J by 8 bases, with 11 bases between the two germline ends. CDR3 protein: CAISEPQRYEQFF. The CDR3 DNA reads TGTGCCATCAGTGAACCTCAGCGGTATGAGCAGTTCTTC.

V is TRBV24-1 and J is TRBJ2-7; 7 bases align to TRBD1. CDR3 length: 16 residues. From germline, CDR1 is KGHDR and CDR2 SFDVKD. J gave up 2 bases and V 4 bases, and 10 bases lay outside the gene matches. CDR3 DNA: TGTGCCACCAGTGACAGGTCCGGGACAGCGGCCTACGAGCAGTACTTC. Translated, it gives CATSDRSGTAAYEQYF.

This clonotype has more than one count but fewer than ten. This chain connects TRBV29-1 to TRBJ2-1; TRBD2 aligns across 12 bases. The V gene end was trimmed by 6 bases and the J gene end by 15 bases; junction bases not matched to a gene: 12. The CDR3 has 13 residues. Looked up from germline, CDR1 is SQVTM and CDR2 is ANQGSEA. The CDR3 DNA is TGCAGCGTAATACTGACTAGCGGGAGAGAGGCGTTCTTC. Protein: CSVILTSGREAFF.

This clonotype was counted at least ten times. The chain joins TRBV28 to TRBJ2-4; 11 bases match TRBD2. Unmatched junction bases numbered 10, after V lost 3 bases and J lost 0 bases. Germline V gives CDR1 MDHEN, CDR2 SYDVKM. CDR3 length equals 19 residues. CDR3 amino acids: CASSFLAGGPLLAKNIQYF. In DNA form, the CDR3 reads TGTGCCAGCAGTTTTTTAGCGGGAGGGCCCCTCCTAGCCAAAAACATTCAGTACTTC.

This clonotype was counted at least ten times. This chain uses TRBV5-1 with TRBJ2-3; TRBD1 might be the D (6 bases). V lost 2 bases, J lost 2 bases, and 15 bases lay in between. This CDR3 is 16 amino acids long. Germline V gene lookup returns CDR1 SGHRS and CDR2 YFSETQ. CDR3 sequence: CASSFRGLRDTDTQYF. CDR3 in DNA: TGCGCCAGCAGCTTCAGGGGCCTTCGGGACACAGATACGCAGTATTTT.

The chain is built from TRBV27 and TRBJ2-5; D perhaps matches TRBD2 (6 bases). The CDR3 loop spans 14 amino acids. In germline, CDR1 is MNHEY, CDR2 SMNVEV (reference sequence). Trimming cost V 5 bases and J 9 bases, with 19 bases left between them. The CDR3 DNA sequence: TGTGCCAGCAGTCGAAAAGACGCAGGGAGGTCCCAGTACTTC. Encoded protein: CASSRKDAGRSQYF.

This sequence joins TRBV5-1 and TRBJ1-1; TRBD1 aligns across 8 bases. J gave up 0 bases and V 4 bases, and 5 bases lay outside the gene matches. Germline V gene lookup returns CDR1 SGHRS and CDR2 YFSETQ. The CDR3 is 15 amino acids. CDR3 DNA: TGCGCCAGCAGCCTGGCAGGGGGCCTGAACACTGAAGCTTTCTTT. This encodes CASSLAGGLNTEAFF.

This clonotype was detected only a few times. This chain uses TRBV6-1 with TRBJ1-4, with no clear D. The CDR3 loop spans 13 amino acids. V lost 5 bases to trimming and J lost 4 bases, with 8 bases between them. CDR1 and CDR2 from the germline V gene are MNHNS and SASEGT. The CDR3 here is CASSQVYNEKLFF. CDR3 sequence (DNA): TGTGCCAGCAGTCAGGTCTATAATGAAAAACTGTTTTTT.

This clonotype showed up many times. The CDR3 DNA reads as TGTGCCAGCACTCGAAGCGGGACCGATGGTGAGCAGTTCTTC. This gives the protein CASTRSGTDGEQFF. This chain links TRBV6-2 or TRBV6-3 with TRBJ2-1, with 7 bases that match TRBD2. The CDR3 extends over 14 amino acids. Germline V gene data show CDR1 as MNHEY and CDR2 as SVGEGT. J was trimmed by 9 bases and V by 7 bases; bases with no gene match: 12.

The table lists this clonotype with many counts. V is TRBV5-1 and J is TRBJ2-1; 11 nucleotides line up with TRBD2. The V gene's germline CDR1 is SGHRS and CDR2 YFSETQ. This CDR3 is 19 amino acids long. After removal of 4 bases from V and 11 bases from J, the junction contained 23 bases not matched to a gene. CDR3 DNA sequence: TGCGCCAGCAGCCCCGGGCCCCTTTGGACTAGCGGGCGGGAGGGTAAGCAGTTCTTC. Its translation: CASSPGPLWTSGREGKQFF.

This chain uses TRBV10-3 with TRBJ1-3; 9 bases are shared with TRBD1. The CDR3 covers 15 residues. Germline V gene sequence: CDR1 ENHRY, CDR2 SYGVKD. V lost 10 bases to trimming and J lost 5 bases; unmatched junction nucleotides: 12. The chain's CDR3 is CATRREQGARNTIYF. As DNA, the CDR3 is TGTGCCACCAGGAGGGAACAGGGGGCCAGAAACACCATATATTTT.

This clonotype was observed a handful of times. J is TRBJ2-2 and V is TRBV28; the D is unclear. V lost 10 bases and J lost 3, with 12 bases in between. Germline V gene lookup returns CDR1 MDHEN and CDR2 SYDVKM. The CDR3 length is 13 residues. This chain's CDR3 is CATGRTDTGELFF. The CDR3 DNA reads TGTGCCACCGGACGGACGGACACCGGGGAGCTGTTTTTT.

V gene TRBV7-6 combines with J gene TRBJ2-5; D is uncertain. The CDR3 runs 14 residues. The V end was cut by 1 base, the J end by 5 bases, with 11 bases between. The germline V gene encodes CDR1 SGHVS and CDR2 FNYEAQ. This CDR3 reads CASSLGIGRETQYF. DNA for the CDR3: TGTGCCAGCAGCTTAGGAATAGGACGCGAGACCCAGTACTTC. The whole variable domain, filled in from reference TRBV7-6 and TRBJ2-5, reads GAGVSQSPRYKVTKRGQDVALRCDPISGHVSLYWYRQALGQGPEFLTYFNYEAQQDKSGLPNDRFSAERPEGSISTLTIQRTEQRDSAMYRCASSLGIGRETQYFGPGTRLLVL.

This clonotype was observed many times. This sequence joins TRBV27 and TRBJ1-5; no reliable D call. Per germline, CDR1 MNHEY and CDR2 SMNVEV (reference sequence). Trimming took off 4 bases at V and 6 bases at J, with 7 bases between the two ends. The CDR3 has 12 residues. Written as DNA, the CDR3 is TGTGCCAGCAGTTCAGTAGGTCAGCCCCAGCATTTT. Protein product: CASSSVGQPQHF.

This clonotype was seen only a few times. The rearrangement links TRBV18 to TRBJ1-1, with 10 bases aligning to TRBD1. Trimming at V came to 4 bases and at J to 4 bases, leaving 6 bases not matched to a gene. The CDR3 consists of 15 residues. In germline, CDR1 is KGHSH, CDR2 LQKENI. The CDR3, as DNA: TGTGCCAGCTCACGGAGACAGGGGGCGCCCACTGAAGCTTTCTTT. Translation gives CASSRRQGAPTEAFF.

This clonotype was counted many times. V usage is TRBV6-5 and J usage is TRBJ1-2, with D perhaps matching TRBD1 (6 bases). The length of the CDR3 is 15 residues. Per germline, CDR1 MNHEY and CDR2 SVGAGI. V shed 0 bases and J shed 2 bases, with 10 bases lying between them. The CDR3 DNA is TGTGCCAGCAGTTACTCGTGGACAGCCAACTATGGCTACACCTTC. It specifies CASSYSWTANYGYTF.